These 32 T cell receptor beta chains originate from one sample sequenced in a study of cytomegalovirus exposure and HLA in healthy donors. PCR employed 60 Vbeta and 13 Jbeta primers. Produced via immunoSEQ multiplex PCR; TCRdb's table is partial and in-frame only. The table shows roughly 130,000 clones, with less than 80% occurring only once. The sample taken for sequencing was PBMCs. The receptors stem from a man aged 40-49 years in good health and CMV-seropositive.

This chain connects TRBV28 to TRBJ2-1, with TRBD2 matching 11 bases. The CDR3 consists of 20 residues. Germline loops: CDR1 MDHEN, CDR2 SYDVKM. Trimming at V came to 3 bases and at J to 6 bases, leaving 19 bases not matched to a gene. CDR3 in DNA: TGTGCCAGCAGTTTCGTACTAGCGGGGGATCATCCGGTGGTTACCAATGAGCAGTTCTTC. It specifies CASSFVLAGDHPVVTNEQFF.

The sample holds one count of this clone. This chain connects TRBV19 to TRBJ2-3; D perhaps matches TRBD1 (6 bases). This CDR3 is built from 13 residues. CDR1 and CDR2 (germline): LNHDA, SQIVND (reference sequence). Trimming cost V 7 bases and J 3 bases, with 11 bases left between them. CDR3 protein: CASTITGTDTQYF. The CDR3 region has the DNA TGTGCCAGTACAATTACAGGGACAGATACGCAGTATTTT.

This chain joins TRBV7-9 and TRBJ1-4, with D possibly matching TRBD1 (5 bases). The CDR3 runs 14 residues. CDR1 SEHNR and CDR2 FQNEAQ come from the germline V gene (reference sequence). The V gene lost 1 base and the J gene lost 8 bases, with 11 bases spanning the gap. CDR3 residues: CASSLGVSGEKLFF. In DNA, the CDR3 is TGTGCCAGCAGCTTAGGGGTATCAGGGGAAAAACTGTTTTTT.

This clone has a handful of counts. The chain employs TRBV11-2 and TRBJ1-4; TRBD1 is a possible D gene (5 bases). The CDR3 has 14 amino acids. With 5 bases removed from V and 8 bases from J, the gap between germline ends came to 15 bases. CDR1 SGHAT and CDR2 FQNNGV come from the germline V gene. CDR3 protein: CASSPPRVGEKLFF. In DNA form, the CDR3 reads TGTGCCAGCAGCCCCCCCAGGGTGGGGGAAAAACTGTTTTTT.

V and J are TRBV19 and TRBJ1-6, with 10 bases identical to TRBD1. The V gene end was trimmed by 4 bases and the J gene end by 8 bases; junction bases not matched to a gene: 8. CDR1 and CDR2 from the germline V gene are LNHDA and SQIVND (reference sequence). This CDR3 comprises 16 residues. Here the CDR3 DNA reads TGTGCCAGTAGTACCCTAGGGACAGGGGCGTATTCACCCCTCCACTTT. Its protein is CASSTLGTGAYSPLHF.

V usage is TRBV5-4 and J usage is TRBJ2-1; TRBD2 agrees at 10 bases. Losses at the gene ends were 4 bases for V and 7 bases for J; bases not matched to a gene: 11. CDR3 length: 16 residues. Looked up from germline, CDR1 is SGHNT and CDR2 is YYREEE (reference sequence). The CDR3 coding sequence is TGTGCCAGCAGCACTTTAGCGGGAGGAAACGAAAATGAGCAGTTCTTC. Translation gives CASSTLAGGNENEQFF.

Points on this clone: A read error may produce the germline difference seen at one junction end. The chain uses TRBV6-1 and TRBJ2-7; D call uncertain. This CDR3 spans 12 amino acids. Per the germline V gene, CDR1 is MNHNS and CDR2 is SASEGT. The CDR3 DNA sequence: TGTGCCAGCAGTGAAGCGTATTCCGAGCGGTACTTC. Protein sequence: CASSEAYSERYF.

The chain uses TRBV5-1 and TRBJ2-5, with D possibly TRBD1 on 5 matching bases. The CDR3 sequence is 14 residues long. Germline CDR1 is SGHRS and CDR2 is YFSETQ. The V end was cut by 0 bases, the J end by 7 bases, with 13 bases between. The CDR3 is CASSLAGQGGTQYF. The CDR3 coding sequence is TGCGCCAGCAGCTTGGCCGGGCAGGGTGGGACCCAGTACTTC.

This chain uses TRBV6-5 with TRBJ2-7, with D possibly TRBD1 on 6 matching bases. CDR3 size: 15 residues. Germline CDR1 MNHEY, CDR2 SVGAGI. The germline V and J ends were trimmed by 0 bases and 2 bases, with 11 bases remaining between them. CDR3 DNA sequence: TGTGCCAGCAGTTACTCGAGACAGGAGACCTACGAGCAGTACTTC. This codes for CASSYSRQETYEQYF.

The table lists this clone with a few counts. The gene calls are TRBV29-1 and TRBJ2-3, with 9 bases fitting TRBD1. Germline loops: CDR1 SQVTM, CDR2 ANQGSEA. Trimming at V came to 4 bases and at J to 0 bases, leaving 5 bases not matched to a gene. The CDR3 extends over 15 amino acids. Written as DNA, the CDR3 is TGCAGCGTTGTGGGACAGGGTACTAGCACAGATACGCAGTATTTT. Its protein product is CSVVGQGTSTDTQYF.

This clone was observed once. The chain carries TRBV5-1 and TRBJ2-3; a weak D match, TRBD1 (5 bases). The CDR3 is made up of 13 amino acids. Germline values: CDR1 SGHRS, CDR2 YFSETQ. With 3 bases removed from V and 4 bases from J, the gap between germline ends came to 9 bases. The CDR3 DNA follows: TGCGCCAGCAGCTGGACAACGGCAGATACGCAGTATTTT. Translated: CASSWTTADTQYF.

V is TRBV12-2 and J is TRBJ1-4; the table names TRBD1, a call not compared with the DNA. TRBV12-2 is given as a pseudogene. The CDR3 has 19 residues. CDR3 sequence reads: CASRLLKGQGRGDNEKLFF. The CDR3 DNA is TGTGCAAGTCGCCTACTAAAGGGACAGGGGAGGGGGGATAATGAAAAACTGTTTTTT.

The sample holds a few counts of this clone. The chain carries TRBV9 and TRBJ2-2; unclear D gene. The CDR3 is 13 residues long. V dropped 0 bases and J dropped 5 bases, with 5 bases sitting between them. Per the germline V gene, CDR1 is SGDLS and CDR2 is YYNGEE. The CDR3 loop is CASSVVLTGELFF. CDR3 nucleotide sequence: TGTGCCAGCAGCGTAGTTCTGACCGGGGAGCTGTTTTTT.

This rearrangement joins TRBV19 to TRBJ2-7; a weak D match, TRBD2 (6 bases). Trimming cost V 6 bases and J 4 bases, with 16 bases left between them. From germline, CDR1 is LNHDA and CDR2 SQIVND (reference sequence). This CDR3 comprises 14 residues. CDR3 coding DNA: TGTGCCAGTAGGGGCAGCGGGCCGGGGTACGAGCAGTACTTC. Its translation: CASRGSGPGYEQYF.

The rearrangement joins TRBV28 to TRBJ2-7, with D possibly matching TRBD2 (5 bases). Germline CDR1 and CDR2: MDHEN and SYDVKM. This CDR3 has 17 residues. The V and J ends lost 6 bases and 0 bases respectively, with 21 bases between them. The CDR3 reads CASSYGVRRPLSYEQYF. CDR3 nucleotides: TGTGCCAGCAGCTACGGGGTTCGAAGACCACTCTCCTACGAGCAGTACTTC. The full variable domain, its missing parts supplied by reference TRBV28 and TRBJ2-7, is DVKVTQSSRYLVKRTGEKVFLECVQDMDHENMFWYRQDPGLGLRLIYFSYDVKMKEKGDIPEGYSVSREKKERFSLILESASTNQTSMYLCASSYGVRRPLSYEQYFGPGTRLTVT.

This chain uses TRBV15 with TRBJ2-2; D not resolved. Trimming removed 0 bases from V and 6 bases from J, with 5 bases in between. CDR1 is LNHNV, CDR2 YYDKDF, per germline (reference sequence). The CDR3 extends over 13 amino acids. The CDR3 DNA reads as TGTGCCACCAGCAGAGAATTAGCCGGGGAGCTGTTTTTT. Encoded protein: CATSRELAGELFF. Full variable domain (rest looked up from reference TRBV15 and TRBJ2-2): DAMVIQNPRYQVTQFGKPVTLSCSQTLNHNVMYWYQQKSSQAPKLLFHYYDKDFNNEADTPDNFQSRRPNTSFCFLDIRSPGLGDTAMYLCATSRELAGELFFGEGSRLTVL.

This clone was counted once. The chain carries TRBV30 and TRBJ1-1, with TRBD1 identical over 9 bases. Germline V gene data show CDR1 as GTSNPN and CDR2 as SVGIG (reference sequence). The CDR3 is 12 residues long. V shed 4 bases, J shed 7 bases, and the junction held 4 bases outside the gene matches. CDR3 nucleotides: TGTGCCTGGAAACCGGGACAGGGTGAAGCTTTCTTT. This translates into CAWKPGQGEAFF. The full variable domain, rest sourced from reference TRBV30 and TRBJ1-1, is SQTIHQWPATLVQPVGSPLSLECTVEGTSNPNLYWYRQAAGRGLQLLFYSVGIGQISSEVPQNLSASRPQDRQFILSSKKLLLSDSGFYLCAWKPGQGEAFFGQGTRLTVV.

V and J are TRBV28 and TRBJ2-1, with TRBD2 as a possible D gene (6 bases). Germline CDR1 is MDHEN and CDR2 is SYDVKM. Trimming left V 5 bases short and J 4 bases short, with 15 bases between. There are 15 residues in the CDR3. The CDR3 coding sequence is TGTGCCAGCAGTCCCGGGGTAGCGGTGTACAATGAGCAGTTCTTC. Its protein product is CASSPGVAVYNEQFF. Complete variable domain (other parts from reference TRBV28 and TRBJ2-1): DVKVTQSSRYLVKRTGEKVFLECVQDMDHENMFWYRQDPGLGLRLIYFSYDVKMKEKGDIPEGYSVSREKKERFSLILESASTNQTSMYLCASSPGVAVYNEQFFGPGTRLTVL.

This clone was found a few times. V usage is TRBV28 and J usage is TRBJ2-4; a possible D gene is TRBD1 (6 bases). Looked up from germline, CDR1 is MDHEN and CDR2 is SYDVKM. CDR3 length: 15 residues. This chain's CDR3 is CAQQGQVGAKNIQYF. CDR3 DNA sequence: TGTGCTCAGCAGGGGCAGGTCGGTGCCAAAAACATTCAGTACTTC.

This rearrangement joins TRBV28 to TRBJ2-7; possibly TRBD1 for D (5 bases). Germline CDR1 MDHEN, CDR2 SYDVKM. V lost 6 bases and J lost 2, with 14 bases in between. The CDR3 is 14 residues long. The CDR3 reads CASRSAGQAYEQYF. The CDR3 coding sequence is TGTGCCAGCAGATCGGCCGGACAAGCCTACGAGCAGTACTTC. The whole variable domain, filled in from reference TRBV28 and TRBJ2-7, reads DVKVTQSSRYLVKRTGEKVFLECVQDMDHENMFWYRQDPGLGLRLIYFSYDVKMKEKGDIPEGYSVSREKKERFSLILESASTNQTSMYLCASRSAGQAYEQYFGPGTRLTVT.

In this sample, this clone turned up once. The junction departs from germline at one end; a sequencing error may be responsible. The CDR3 here is CASSLVPREAQYF. The CDR3 region has the DNA TGCGCCAGCAGCTTGGTCCCAAGAGAGGCCCAGTACTTC. The rearrangement links TRBV5-1 to TRBJ2-5; D uncertain. Germline CDR1 reads SGHRS; CDR2 reads YFSETQ. The CDR3 runs 13 residues.

This chain links TRBV28 with TRBJ2-5; 11 nucleotides agree with TRBD2. V dropped 7 bases and J dropped 5; count of bases not matched to a gene: 9. This CDR3 has 15 residues. Per the germline V gene, CDR1 is MDHEN and CDR2 is SYDVKM. The CDR3 bases are TGTGCCAGCACCCTTACTAGCGGGAGTTGGGAGACCCAGTACTTC. Amino acid sequence: CASTLTSGSWETQYF.

In this sample, this clone turned up a few times. The CDR3 sequence: CAIGGAGVTDTQYF. For the CDR3, the DNA is TGTGCCATCGGGGGAGCGGGAGTCACAGATACGCAGTATTTT. V and J are TRBV5-4 and TRBJ2-3; 8 bases match TRBD2. V lost 9 bases and J lost 2; bases outside the gene matches: 8. The CDR3 consists of 14 residues. The germline V gene encodes CDR1 SGHNT and CDR2 YYREEE (reference sequence).

This chain uses TRBV19 with TRBJ1-3; unclear D gene. CDR3 length: 15 residues. Trimming removed 4 bases at V and 2 bases at J, with 12 bases between. Germline lookup yields CDR1 LNHDA and CDR2 SQIVND (reference sequence). The CDR3 reads CASSTPGGTGNTIYF. Here the CDR3 DNA reads TGTGCCAGTAGTACCCCAGGAGGAACTGGAAACACCATATATTTT.

The genes are TRBV11-3 and TRBJ2-3, with D perhaps matching TRBD1 (5 bases). Germline V gene data show CDR1 as SGHNT and CDR2 as YENEEA. The CDR3 length is 14 residues. V shed 2 bases and J shed 3 bases, with 9 bases lying between them. In DNA, the CDR3 is TGTGCCAGCAGCTTATCAGCAGGGACAGATACGCAGTATTTT. It encodes CASSLSAGTDTQYF. Full variable domain (missing parts from reference TRBV11-3 and TRBJ2-3): EAGVVQSPRYKIIEKKQPVAFWCNPISGHNTLYWYLQNLGQGPELLIRYENEEAVDDSQLPKDRFSAERLKGVDSTLKIQPAELGDSAVYLCASSLSAGTDTQYFGPGTRLTVL.

The rearrangement joins TRBV5-6 to TRBJ2-5, with D possibly TRBD1 on 6 matching bases. V dropped 4 bases and J dropped 4 bases, with 11 bases sitting between them. The CDR3 extends over 13 amino acids. Germline lookup yields CDR1 SGHDT and CDR2 YYEEEE. CDR3 sequence: CASSPGQIETQYF. In nucleotides, the CDR3 is TGTGCCAGCAGCCCTGGACAGATAGAGACCCAGTACTTC.

The chain is built from TRBV15 and TRBJ2-1; 8 bases match TRBD2. The V and J ends lost 1 base and 4 bases, in that order; junction bases with no gene match: 9. There are 17 residues in the CDR3. Germline values: CDR1 LNHNV, CDR2 YYDKDF (reference sequence). For the CDR3, the DNA is TGTGCCACCAGCAGAGTGGTCTCTAGCGGGCCTTACAATGAGCAGTTCTTC. It translates to CATSRVVSSGPYNEQFF.

The chain joins TRBV15 to TRBJ2-7; D is perhaps TRBD1 (6 bases). V lost 2 bases and J lost 2, with 10 bases in between. CDR1 is LNHNV and CDR2 is YYDKDF in the germline V gene (reference sequence). The CDR3 is 14 residues long. CDR3 bases: TGTGCCACCAGCAGACGGACAGTTGCCTACGAGCAGTACTTC. Translation gives CATSRRTVAYEQYF.

The V call is TRBV5-1, the J call TRBJ1-2, with a weak D call TRBD1 (6 bases). The CDR3 sequence is 15 residues long. CDR1 is SGHRS, CDR2 YFSETQ, per germline. V lost 2 bases and J 6 bases, leaving 17 bases between the germline ends. The CDR3 region is CASSFTGQSRNGYTF. As DNA, the CDR3 is TGCGCCAGCAGCTTTACGGGACAATCCAGAAATGGCTACACCTTC.

The V gene is TRBV5-5, the J gene TRBJ2-2; no clear D gene. Between the trimmed V and J ends, which lost 0 bases and 1 base, there was a span of 10 bases. CDR1 is SGHKS and CDR2 is YYEKEE in the germline V gene (reference sequence). The CDR3 spans 16 residues. CDR3 nucleotides: TGTGCCAGCAGCTTGGACGGTAACCTGAACACCGGGGAGCTGTTTTTT. It encodes CASSLDGNLNTGELFF.

The chain has TRBV5-1 and TRBJ2-5; 8 nucleotides align to TRBD1. The CDR3 contains 13 residues. CDR1 is SGHRS and CDR2 is YFSETQ in the germline V gene. V lost 4 bases to trimming and J lost 5 bases; unmatched junction nucleotides: 4. The chain's CDR3 is CASSPTGAETQYF. The CDR3 DNA is TGCGCCAGCAGCCCGACAGGGGCCGAGACCCAGTACTTC.

This chain joins TRBV27 and TRBJ2-7; D is uncertain. V was shortened by 8 bases and J by 6 bases, with 17 bases between the two germline ends. The germline gives CDR1 MNHEY, CDR2 SMNVEV (reference sequence). The CDR3 has 13 amino acids. This CDR3 is CASGGTLEAEQYF. The CDR3 DNA follows: TGTGCCAGCGGCGGAACCCTTGAGGCCGAGCAGTACTTC.